This passage covers 9 T cell receptor beta chains from one sample sequenced in a study of blood T cells in healthy people across ages. Through a sample-barcoded 5' primer and a J-beta primer mix, a second PCR was run for about 6 to 11 cycles. TCRdb itself ran the 5' RACE reads through MiXCR, one entry per CDR3 protein. Of 1.5 million to 2 million distinct CDR3 sequences listed, about 39% are singletons. The sequenced material came from blood. The receptors shown here come from a human donor in good health.

This clonotype was seen only a few times. The V gene is TRBV6-1, the J gene TRBJ2-4; 10 nucleotides align to TRBD1. The J call could be wrong; TRBJ2-7 is a better fit for the DNA end. The CDR3 is made up of 14 amino acids. Looked up from germline, CDR1 is MNHNS and CDR2 is SASEGT. CDR3 bases: TGTGCCAGCAGTGAGGGACAGGGGCTGGGCGAGCAGTACTTC. This translates into CASSEGQGLGEQYF.

A single count supports this clonotype. The chain is built from TRBV9 and TRBJ1-5; D uncertain. The CDR3 is 15 amino acids. Trimming stripped 4 bases from V and 7 bases from J, with 18 bases between. The germline V gene encodes CDR1 SGDLS and CDR2 YYNGEE. The CDR3 DNA follows: TGTGCCAGCAGCCCTCTGGGTTCGGTGGGGCAGCCCCAGCATTTT. Amino acid sequence: CASSPLGSVGQPQHF.

The rearrangement uses TRBV7-2 and TRBJ2-4; D is possibly TRBD1 (5 bases). The J call could be wrong; TRBJ2-7 is a better fit for the DNA end. The CDR3 has 15 amino acids. Per the germline V gene, CDR1 is SGHTA and CDR2 is FQGNSA. The CDR3 sequence: CASSSQGPAPYEQYF. CDR3 sequence (DNA): TGTGCCAGCAGCTCTCAGGGTCCGGCGCCCTACGAGCAGTACTTC.

This clonotype was seen a few times. CDR3 DNA: TGTGCCAGCAGCCCCCTCCCTCGGGGACCTAACTATGGCTACACCTTC. Its translation is CASSPLPRGPNYGYTF. The chain combines TRBV7-2 with TRBJ1-2; D perhaps matches TRBD1 (5 bases). Trimming removed 5 bases from V and 0 bases from J, with 16 bases in between. This CDR3 spans 16 amino acids. CDR1 and CDR2 (germline): SGHTA, FQGNSA.

This chain uses TRBV5-1 with TRBJ1-1; D gene uncertain. In germline, CDR1 is SGHRS, CDR2 YFSETQ. V shed 4 bases and J shed 1 base, with 17 bases lying between them. The CDR3 extends over 16 amino acids. The CDR3 region has the DNA TGCGCCAGCAGCACTACCGGGAGACTAACGAACACTGAAGCTTTCTTT. It yields the protein CASSTTGRLTNTEAFF.

The V gene is TRBV5-6, the J gene TRBJ1-1, with D possibly being TRBD1 (5 bases). The CDR3 loop spans 14 amino acids. The V and J ends lost 7 bases and 1 base respectively, with 14 bases between them. Germline CDR1 reads SGHDT; CDR2 reads YYEEEE. In nucleotides, the CDR3 is TGTGCCAGCCAGCTTTATGGGGCGAACACTGAAGCTTTCTTT. It yields the protein CASQLYGANTEAFF.

This clonotype turned up a few times. V usage is TRBV5-6 and J usage is TRBJ2-5, with TRBD2 as a possible D gene (6 bases). This CDR3 comprises 16 residues. The V and J ends lost 4 bases and 2 bases respectively, with 18 bases between them. From germline, CDR1 is SGHDT and CDR2 YYEEEE. CDR3 DNA: TGTGCCAGCAGCCCAGTGGAGGGGACCTCGCAAGAGACCCAGTACTTC. This codes for CASSPVEGTSQETQYF.

This clonotype came up a few times. The J gene is TRBJ2-5, the V gene TRBV11-2, with 8 bases matching TRBD1. Germline V gene lookup returns CDR1 SGHAT and CDR2 FQNNGV. This CDR3 spans 15 amino acids. V lost 2 bases to trimming and J lost 5 bases; unmatched junction nucleotides: 7. CDR3 in amino acids: CASSLIRGLRETQYF. The CDR3 DNA is TGTGCCAGCAGCTTAATCAGGGGGCTAAGGGAGACCCAGTACTTC.

Note on this clonotype: Sequence at one end of the junction differs from germline and may be a read error. The chain uses TRBV5-1 and TRBJ2-1; D may be TRBD1 (6 bases). Germline V gene lookup returns CDR1 SGHRS and CDR2 YFSETQ. The CDR3 is made up of 19 amino acids. DNA for the CDR3: TGCACCAGCAGCTGGCCAGGACAGACCTCTAACCCTTCCTACAATGAGCAGTTCTTC. Encoded protein: CTSSWPGQTSNPSYNEQFF.